Detailed here is one T cell receptor (beta chain). Its binding antigen is unknown. The input lacks base qualities; no much larger clone sits a single base away. Libraries were prepared through the immunoSEQ multiplex PCR assay. For the multiplex PCR, a mixture combining 60 forward primers for TCR Vbeta segments and 13 reverse primers for TCR Jbeta segments was used. The CDR3 region of rearranged TCR beta genes was amplified from genomic DNA with a multiplex PCR assay. The Illumina HiSeq System was used to sequence the amplified TCR beta libraries as 87-base-pair reads. On the authors' methods: A later analysis counted some 74 million unique TCR beta chains across the 670 or so repertoires, and some 11 million of these chains were shared by at least two donors. A nearest-neighbor algorithm error-corrected the raw reads and collapsed the reads into unique sequences, merging closely related sequences to remove PCR and sequencing errors. V, D and J gene segments were assigned by aligning CDR3 sequences to IMGT reference sequences. For a sequence to be retained, a match of at least six nucleotides was required to both a V gene segment and a J gene segment. A rearrangement was called productive if the CDR3 had no stop codons and remained in frame with V and J, and every other rearrangement was called non-productive. Following IMGT convention, CDR3 was defined as the stretch from the second conserved V-encoded cysteine up to the conserved J-encoded phenylalanine. Sequences without an unambiguous match to a single V gene segment were excluded from the earlier analysis of 450 to 650 of the donors. An earlier analysis of several hundred of the donors called V segments functional above 56.7% productive rearrangements and segregating when the between-donor standard deviation exceeded 5%. To diagnose cytomegalovirus status from the catalog of TCR beta chain sequences, a statistical classification framework was built. V and J gene assignment, in a later analysis, came from comparing TCR nucleotide sequences with IMGT/GENE-DB human TR gene sequences. A later analysis assigned CDR3 sequences and most-parsimonious VDJ recombination scenarios with the TCRdist pipeline. In a later analysis, every TCR beta chain was defined by the combination of its CDR3 amino acid sequence and its V-gene family, and reads without a unique V-gene family were dropped. In a later analysis, 450 to 600 highly shared, low-generation-probability nucleotide sequences were removed to address suspected cross-contamination and a sequencing artifact. For each public chain, a later analysis derived a clonal expansion index from normalized ranks of inferred template counts within each repertoire. A later analysis computed generation probabilities with a VDJ recombination model fitted to out-of-frame rearrangements, and checked the results against IGoR. In a later analysis, hypergeometric tests were used to score TCR-TCR, TCR-HLA and TCR-CMV co-occurrence, with a repertoire-size bias correction applied to TCR pairs. False discovery rates were estimated in a later analysis by permuting HLA or CMV assignments 20 times. In a later analysis, co-occurring TCRs were grouped with DBSCAN, and TCRdist sequence similarity was added when clustering was performed within HLA-allele-positive subsets. Co-occurrence clustering excluded repertoires with fewer than 30,000 or more than 120,000 public chains, plus five with anomalous nucleotide sharing. This is the immuneACCESS table as TCRdb keeps it, with only in-frame sequences that have V and J called. A part of the clones is gone; compared with another copy, unresolved V genes explain less than half, and the rest is unexplained. The V and J calls and clone size are taken from that table; D and trimming were inferred from the DNA. The sample table contains about 75,000 clones; only one count was recorded for roughly 84% of them. Around 18% of the sample lies in the top ten.

The sample belongs to a study of cytomegalovirus exposure and HLA in healthy donors (dated by TCRdb to about 2017). With regard to the full study: In an earlier analysis of 587 of the donors, approximately 300 Gb of sequence data and 100 million or so unique TCR beta sequences from about 190 million T cells were reported. Roughly 300 gigabases of sequencing data and roughly 81 million unique TCR sequences made up an early release that covered roughly 670 HLA-typed donors. Among the roughly 380 genotyped donors, approximately 76% belonged to the genetic ancestry cluster associated with self-reported Caucasian donors. The aim of the study was to test whether cataloging public T cell receptors could identify signatures of past pathogen exposure. The study used immunosequencing to profile the T cell repertoires of 670 or so subjects and linked those repertoires to cytomegalovirus serostatus. Along with the roughly 710-subject first cohort, a separate validation cohort of about 110 different subjects was used. To predict cytomegalovirus infection status, the study brought together high-throughput TCR immunosequencing, statistical association of individual TCRs with disease status, and machine learning. A later analysis re-examined previously published TCR beta repertoires from 610 or so donors and added high-resolution HLA genotyping to investigate patterns of TCR occurrence. The later analysis used no new phenotypic data to find candidate immune exposures, relying instead on TCR beta sequences and their occurrence across donors. An earlier analysis of around 580 of the donors used high-throughput TCR beta sequencing to judge whether each TCR beta V gene segment behaved as functional or pseudogenic. Donor age, sex, ethnicity and CMV serostatus were compiled together with the repertoire data. A later genetic analysis took genome-wide SNP genotypes for about 65% of the 666 donors and used that subset as a discovery cohort. All discovery cohort repertoires had been generated on a single sequencing platform. Class I and class II HLA loci were covered by the typing at four-digit resolution. Typing coverage differed by locus: A, B, C, DRB1 and DQB1 were typed in about 629-630 donors, DQA1 in about 500, DPA1 in roughly 590, and DPB1 in 472. Roughly five DR-DQ haplotypes were treated as single units for association and clustering because of strong linkage in the cohort. On average, about 240,000 unique TCR beta nucleotide sequences were sequenced per donor among a few hundred genotyped donors of the cohort, with roughly 18% of those sequences being non-productive.

V loses 1 base of germline sequence and J loses 10 bases, and the interval between the two ends is 17 bases. Inclusive of the bounding cysteine and phenylalanine, the CDR3 is 15 residues long. Of all the DNA, just the CDR3 is kept, 45 bases in frame from base 1. As encoded in the germline V gene (reference sequence), CDR1 is SEHNR while CDR2 is FQNEAQ. Study-level results and caveats: A further reported finding was that TCR beta sequences accurately predicted the HLA-A and HLA-B alleles for most subjects in the first cohort. The authors suggested that the approach could potentially be generalized to other disease states and immunological phenotypes. When HLA alleles, especially DR and DQ, strongly co-occurred, TCR associations were difficult to assign to individual alleles. A later genetic analysis associated a missense DCLRE1C variant with V-gene and J-gene trimming of TCR beta chains, and an independent cohort replicated the association. In the study, around 160 TCR beta chains were listed as associated with cytomegalovirus. The only immune exposure information available for the cohort was CMV serostatus. In a later analysis, the rate of TCR association differed among HLA loci, with DRB1 alleles having the most associated TCRs and HLA-C alleles having the fewest. In an earlier analysis of 587 of the donors, most TCR beta V segments appeared in productive rearrangements about 87% or about 30% of the time, broadly matching IMGT annotations. In a later analysis, HLA-associated TCR beta chains showed more clonal expansion and lower generation probabilities than non-associated chains that were equally common. Specific HLA alleles were associated with 15,000 to 20,000 TCR beta sequences at a false discovery rate of 0.05 in a later analysis. In vitro tests confirmed that a few of the cytomegalovirus-associated TCR beta chains recognize cytomegalovirus antigens. The classifier was reported to diagnose cytomegalovirus status with high specificity and sensitivity in both the original cohort and the validation cohort. In a later analysis, most CMV-associated TCR beta chains were found to appear HLA-restricted, with HLA associations seemingly driven largely by CMV exposure. In this cohort, only TCR beta chains were sequenced, and detectable features were limited by the absence of alpha or paired-chain data. Correlated functional status among segregating V segments might reflect linkage disequilibrium, but an unknown experimental factor could not be ruled out. A later analysis reported that several top co-occurrence clusters appeared linked to parvovirus B19, influenza, CMV and Epstein-Barr virus. In a later genetic analysis, fewer N-insertions in productive TCRs were reported among donors in an Asian-associated ancestry cluster than the approximately 630-donor mean. Because some donors lacked HLA typing at each locus, the association tests relied only on the typed subset. The earlier analysis of fewer than 750 of the donors excluded over 15 rarely observed V segments, including chromosome 9 orphons, because counts were too low. The 87-base-pair reads could not distinguish some IMGT-functional V segments, including TRBV6-2 and TRBV6-3, so those segments were excluded. A cluster of highly shared sequence variants was judged likely to be a technical artifact of the sequencing pipeline. While some public TCRs were present in many individuals, most TCR sequences turned up only very rarely across donors. Roughly uniform sequencing depth across donors was assumed in presence/absence analyses, although this assumption may not hold.

The cohort consisted of some 730 healthy bone marrow donors. At the time of sampling, every cohort member was nominally healthy, though immune exposures that went unrecorded were likely present. The donor tested CMV seropositive, placing the donor among the 250 to 350 seropositive members of the cohort. A peripheral blood sample was provided by each donor, and peripheral blood mononuclear cells were used for TCR beta sequencing. Genomic DNA extraction from the blood cell samples was performed with the Qiagen DNeasy Blood Extraction Kit. Recombination connected TRBV7-9 to TRBJ2-1; TRBD2 is perhaps the D gene, given 5 matching bases. The origin of this receptor is a man between 65 and 79 years old in good health and CMV-seropositive. Material: PBMCs. For the CDR3, the sequence is CASSLGQVLQREQFF. The DNA is TGTGCCAGCAGCTTAGGTCAGGTACTACAGCGGGAGCAGTTCTTC. The entire variable domain, with the stretches around the CDR3 drawn from the reference TRBV7-9 and TRBJ2-1 proteins, is DTGVSQNPRHKITKRGQNVTFRCDPISEHNRLYWYRQTLGQGPEFLTYFQNEAQLEKSRLLSDRFSAERPKGSFSTLEIQRTEQGDSAMYLCASSLGQVLQREQFFGPGTRLTVL.